This T cell receptor beta chain was identified in a study of shared clonotypes between healthy human individuals. Running of the assay took place at deep level. Profiling relied on immunoSEQ multiplex PCR, and the TCRdb table lists in-frame clones only, not all of them. This table has over a million clones, about 80% appearing once. A CD45RA-negative memory subset and a CD45RA+ naive subset were separated from the CD4+ cells. Material: memory CD4+ T cells from PBMCs. This sample's subset: CD45RA-negative fraction. The TCR comes from a man younger than 35 in good health. Some clones in this sample may be carry-over from other donors' samples.

The CDR3 spells CASSQVGQGAAYEAFF. In nucleotides, the CDR3 is TGCGCCAGCAGCCAGGTGGGACAGGGGGCAGCGTATGAAGCTTTCTTT. The gene calls are TRBV4-1 and TRBJ1-1; 12 positions match TRBD1. After removal of 3 bases from V and 7 bases from J, the junction contained 9 bases not matched to a gene. The germline gives CDR1 MGHRA, CDR2 YSYEKL. This CDR3 is 16 amino acids long.